The next 17 T cell receptor beta chains were all read from a single sample in a study of cytomegalovirus exposure and HLA in healthy donors. Amplification used 60 Vbeta primers and 13 Jbeta primers. Assay: immunoSEQ multiplex PCR; the TCRdb copy retains only in-frame clones and omits some. The profile covers around 170,000 clones, with around 80% appearing a single time and more than 6% taken by the ten largest. The specimen was PBMCs. The receptors were sampled from a woman in her thirties or forties in good health and CMV-seropositive.

The rearrangement uses TRBV18 and TRBJ1-2; 11 bases align to TRBD1. Germline CDR1 reads KGHSH; CDR2 reads LQKENI. V trimming: 6 bases; J trimming: 3 bases; junction bases outside the gene matches: 3. The CDR3 is 14 residues long. The CDR3 here is CASSRDRGDYGYTF. In DNA form, the CDR3 reads TGTGCCAGCTCCCGGGACAGGGGGGACTATGGCTACACCTTC.

The chain combines TRBV19 with TRBJ1-2; D is ambiguous. Trimming cost V 4 bases and J 4 bases, with 13 bases left between them. This CDR3 region has 14 residues. Germline V gene data show CDR1 as LNHDA and CDR2 as SQIVND (reference sequence). Here the CDR3 DNA reads TGTGCCAGTAGTAGGGCAGCCCCATCCTATGGCTACACCTTC. It specifies CASSRAAPSYGYTF.

The sample holds a few counts of this clone. Other DNA sequences within the sample encode an identical CDR3. This rearrangement joins TRBV30 to TRBJ2-3; 8 nucleotides match TRBD2. The CDR3 length is 14 residues. Germline CDR1 reads GTSNPN; CDR2 reads SVGIG (reference sequence). The ends lost 2 bases at V and 4 bases at J; junction bases unmatched: 5. The CDR3 coding sequence is TGTGCCTGGAGTTTCCAGCGGGGGCCAGATACGCAGTATTTT. Protein product: CAWSFQRGPDTQYF.

The rearrangement links TRBV6-1 to TRBJ1-1, with unresolved D. V lost 3 bases, J lost 6 bases, and 11 bases lay in between. The germline CDR1 and CDR2 sequences are MNHNS and SASEGT. This CDR3 has 13 amino acids. This CDR3 reads CASSDSDWAEAFF. The CDR3 DNA reads TGTGCCAGCAGTGACAGCGACTGGGCTGAAGCTTTCTTT.

V gene TRBV5-1 combines with J gene TRBJ2-7; 10 bases align to TRBD1. V lost 0 bases, J lost 3 bases, and 9 bases stayed unmatched. CDR1 is SGHRS and CDR2 is YFSETQ in the germline V gene. The CDR3 contains 17 residues. In DNA form, the CDR3 reads TGCGCCAGCAGCTTGGGGTCCGGGACAGGGGCGCTCTACGAGCAGTACTTC. Translated, it gives CASSLGSGTGALYEQYF.

The genes are TRBV19 and TRBJ1-1; no reliable D call. Germline V gene lookup returns CDR1 LNHDA and CDR2 SQIVND (reference sequence). Trimming took 6 bases from V and 0 from J, leaving 11 bases between them. This CDR3 is 14 amino acids long. DNA of the CDR3: TGTGCCAGTAGAAACAGTTTCATGAACACTGAAGCTTTCTTT. Its protein product is CASRNSFMNTEAFF.

The chain couples TRBV7-9 to TRBJ1-5; TRBD1 matches 9 bases. The CDR3 contains 14 residues. With V trimmed by 3 bases and J by 4 bases, 1 base remained unmatched. Germline values: CDR1 SEHNR, CDR2 FQNEAQ (reference sequence). CDR3 in amino acids: CASSFGTGNQPQHF. In DNA form, the CDR3 reads TGTGCCAGCAGCTTCGGGACAGGGAATCAGCCCCAGCATTTT.

This chain connects TRBV19 to TRBJ1-6, with TRBD1 as a possible D gene (5 bases). Germline CDR1 LNHDA, CDR2 SQIVND (reference sequence). There are 15 residues in the CDR3. V was shortened by 7 bases and J by 7 bases, with 17 bases between the two germline ends. The CDR3 nucleotides are TGTGCCAGTACCCGCCCAGGGCAAGAAAATTCACCCCTCCACTTT. Residues: CASTRPGQENSPLHF.

The genes are TRBV28 and TRBJ1-2; the D gene is possibly TRBD1 (6 bases). The ends were cut back, 1 base at V and 10 bases at J, with 19 bases in the middle. CDR1 and CDR2 (germline): MDHEN, SYDVKM. There are 15 residues in the CDR3. CDR3 sequence reads: CASSLSGRGEMDYTF. The CDR3 bases are TGTGCCAGCAGTTTATCGGGCAGGGGAGAAATGGACTACACCTTC.

The chain is built from TRBV5-4 and TRBJ2-4; D may be TRBD2 (5 bases). Trimming left V 5 bases short and J 8 bases short, with 17 bases between. This CDR3 spans 14 amino acids. From germline, CDR1 is SGHNT and CDR2 YYREEE (reference sequence). CDR3: CASRGPGKADIQYF. In nucleotides, the CDR3 is TGTGCCAGCAGAGGGCCCGGGAAGGCCGACATTCAGTACTTC.

This chain links TRBV15 with TRBJ1-2; the D gene is possibly TRBD1 (6 bases). Germline CDR1 and CDR2: LNHNV and YYDKDF (reference sequence). V lost 1 base and J 7 bases, leaving 22 bases between the germline ends. The CDR3 is made up of 17 amino acids. CDR3 sequence reads: CATSRVWTRGGFSGYTF. CDR3 in DNA: TGTGCCACCAGCAGAGTATGGACGAGGGGGGGTTTCTCTGGCTACACCTTC.

V usage is TRBV6-1 and J usage is TRBJ1-2, with TRBD1 as a possible D gene (5 bases). This CDR3 has 11 amino acids. Trimming took 7 bases from V and 10 from J, leaving 13 bases between them. CDR1 MNHNS and CDR2 SASEGT come from the germline V gene. CDR3 nucleotides: TGTGCCAGCACCCAAGGACATGCCTACACCTTC. Its translation is CASTQGHAYTF.

The rearrangement joins TRBV7-9 to TRBJ2-1, with D possibly TRBD1 on 6 matching bases. Germline loops: CDR1 SEHNR, CDR2 FQNEAQ (reference sequence). Trimming removed 3 bases at V and 7 bases at J, with 22 bases between. The CDR3 is 17 residues long. The CDR3 here is CASSLWPVEGERNEQFF. CDR3 in DNA: TGTGCCAGCAGCTTGTGGCCTGTTGAGGGGGAGCGGAATGAGCAGTTCTTC.

The chain couples TRBV6-1 to TRBJ2-6, with 9 positions matching TRBD1. The CDR3 spans 20 residues. Trimming removed 4 bases from V and 0 bases from J; junction bases left unmatched: 13. Germline V gene data show CDR1 as MNHNS and CDR2 as SASEGT. As DNA, the CDR3 is TGTGCCAGCAGTGTGACGACTTTGGGACAGGGCTTCTCTGGGGCCAACGTCCTGACTTTC. This sequence encodes CASSVTTLGQGFSGANVLTF.

Only a few counts were recorded for this clone. The J gene is TRBJ1-2, the V gene TRBV2; no definite D call. The CDR3 is 14 amino acids. V was trimmed by 4 bases and J by 3 bases, leaving 12 bases between them. The germline CDR1 and CDR2 sequences are SNHLY and FYNNEI. This chain's CDR3 is CASSVSTNYYGYTF. In DNA, the CDR3 is TGTGCCAGCAGTGTTTCAACTAATTACTATGGCTACACCTTC.

The genes are TRBV28 and TRBJ2-7; tentatively, D is TRBD2 (6 bases). The CDR3 is 11 residues long. Germline CDR1 is MDHEN and CDR2 is SYDVKM. The V gene lost 7 bases and the J gene lost 4 bases, with 8 bases spanning the gap. The CDR3, as DNA: TGTGCCAGCACGCGGGAATACGAGCAGTACTTC. Translating it yields CASTREYEQYF.

The chain links TRBV5-1 to TRBJ2-2; 9 bases match TRBD2. Germline V CDR1 and CDR2: SGHRS, YFSETQ. Trimming at V came to 4 bases and at J to 7 bases, leaving 14 bases not matched to a gene. The length of the CDR3 is 17 residues. CDR3 DNA: TGCGCCAGCAGCGGCGATTCGCGGGGGGGCCAAGGCGGGGAGCTGTTTTTT. The encoded protein is CASSGDSRGGQGGELFF.